This T cell receptor beta chain was documented in a study of cytomegalovirus exposure and HLA in healthy donors. The wider study: Earlier findings included some 120 million unique TCR beta sequences obtained from about 180 million T cells. Regarding the study as a whole: TCR beta V- and J-gene trimming was later associated with a missense DCLRE1C variant. In an earlier analysis, in 540 or so donors, most V segments appeared productive either ~87% or ~30% of the time. Listed as cytomegalovirus-associated were 164 TCR beta chains.

Researchers ran the PCR with 60 Vbeta and 13 Jbeta primers. The repertoire was sequenced with immunoSEQ multiplex PCR; TCRdb's copy has only in-frame clones and lacks some. The data hold approximately 160,000 clones, with about 76% observed a single time. From germline, CDR1 is MNHNS and CDR2 SASEGT. V trimming: 3 bases; J trimming: 2 bases; junction bases outside the gene matches: 3. CDR3 size: 16 residues. This clone turned up a few times. Antigen unknown. Material: PBMCs. The chain recombines TRBV6-1 with TRBJ2-1; 11 bases line up with TRBD1. This receptor was obtained from a male donor in good health and CMV-seropositive. The CDR3 nucleotides are TGTGCCAGCAGTGACGTGGGACAGGGGGCCTACAATGAGCAGTTCTTC. It yields the protein CASSDVGQGAYNEQFF.